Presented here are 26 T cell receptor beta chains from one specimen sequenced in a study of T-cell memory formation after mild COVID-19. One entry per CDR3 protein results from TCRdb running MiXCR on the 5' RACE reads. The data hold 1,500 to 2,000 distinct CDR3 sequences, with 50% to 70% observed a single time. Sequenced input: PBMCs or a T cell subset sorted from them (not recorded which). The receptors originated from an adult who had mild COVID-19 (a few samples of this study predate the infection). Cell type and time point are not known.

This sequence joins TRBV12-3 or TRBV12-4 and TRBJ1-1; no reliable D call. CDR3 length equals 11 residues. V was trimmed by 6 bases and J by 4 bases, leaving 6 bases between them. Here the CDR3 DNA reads TGTGCCAGCAGAGCGACCACTGAAGCTTTCTTT. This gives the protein CASRATTEAFF.

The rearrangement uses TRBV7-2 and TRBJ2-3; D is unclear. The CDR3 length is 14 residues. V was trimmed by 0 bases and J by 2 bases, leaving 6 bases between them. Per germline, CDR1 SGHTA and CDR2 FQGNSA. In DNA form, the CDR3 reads TGTGCCAGCAGCTTAGCGCCTGCCACAGATACGCAGTATTTT. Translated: CASSLAPATDTQYF.

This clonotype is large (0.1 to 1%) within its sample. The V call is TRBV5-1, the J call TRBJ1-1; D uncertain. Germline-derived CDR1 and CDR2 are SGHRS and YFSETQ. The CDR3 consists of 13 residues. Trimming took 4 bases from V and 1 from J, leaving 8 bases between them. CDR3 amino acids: CASSLFGNTEAFF. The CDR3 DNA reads TGCGCCAGCAGCCTCTTTGGGAACACTGAAGCTTTCTTT.

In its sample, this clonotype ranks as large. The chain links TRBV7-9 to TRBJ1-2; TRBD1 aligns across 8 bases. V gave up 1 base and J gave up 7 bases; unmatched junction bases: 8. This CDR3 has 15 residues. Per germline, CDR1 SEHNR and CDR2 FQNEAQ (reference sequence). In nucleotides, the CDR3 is TGTGCCAGCAGCTTAGGCAGGGGGCAGATCGGTGGCTACACCTTC. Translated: CASSLGRGQIGGYTF.

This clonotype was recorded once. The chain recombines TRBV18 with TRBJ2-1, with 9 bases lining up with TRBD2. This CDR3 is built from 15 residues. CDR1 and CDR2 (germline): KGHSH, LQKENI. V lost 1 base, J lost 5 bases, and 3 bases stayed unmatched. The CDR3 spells CASSPQREDDNEQFF. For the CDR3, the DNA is TGTGCCAGCTCACCACAGCGGGAGGATGACAATGAGCAGTTCTTC.

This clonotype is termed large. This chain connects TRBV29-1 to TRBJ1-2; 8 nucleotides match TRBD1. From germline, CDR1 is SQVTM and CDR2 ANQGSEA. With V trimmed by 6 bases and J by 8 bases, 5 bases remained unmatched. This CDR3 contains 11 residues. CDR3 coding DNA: TGCAGCGTGGCACAGGGGGTGGGCTACACCTTC. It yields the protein CSVAQGVGYTF.

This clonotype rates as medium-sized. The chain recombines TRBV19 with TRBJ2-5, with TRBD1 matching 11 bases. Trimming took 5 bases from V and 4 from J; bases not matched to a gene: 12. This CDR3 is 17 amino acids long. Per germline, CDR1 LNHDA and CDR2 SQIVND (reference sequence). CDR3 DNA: TGTGCCAGTAGTCCAATCAGGGGACAGGGGGTCCGAGAGACCCAGTACTTC. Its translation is CASSPIRGQGVRETQYF.

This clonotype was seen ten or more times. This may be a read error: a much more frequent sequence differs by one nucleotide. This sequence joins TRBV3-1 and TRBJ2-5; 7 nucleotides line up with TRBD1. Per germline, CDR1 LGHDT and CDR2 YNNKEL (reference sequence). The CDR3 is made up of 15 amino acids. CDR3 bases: TGTGCCAGCAGCCAACGACAGGGATACCACGAGACCCAGTACTTC. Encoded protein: CASSQRQGYHETQYF.

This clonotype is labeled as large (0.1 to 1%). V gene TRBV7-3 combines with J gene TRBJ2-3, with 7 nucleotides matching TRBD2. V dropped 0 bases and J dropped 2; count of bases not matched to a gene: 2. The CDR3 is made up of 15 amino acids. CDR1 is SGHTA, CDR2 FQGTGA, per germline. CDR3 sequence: CASSLTSGPTDTQYF. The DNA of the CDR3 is TGTGCCAGCAGCTTAACTAGCGGGCCCACAGATACGCAGTATTTT.

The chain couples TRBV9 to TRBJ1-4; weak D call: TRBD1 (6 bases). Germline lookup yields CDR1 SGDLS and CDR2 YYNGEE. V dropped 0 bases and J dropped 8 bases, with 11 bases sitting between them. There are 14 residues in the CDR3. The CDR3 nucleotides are TGTGCCAGCAGCGTAGGGGGGCGAGCGGAAAAACTGTTTTTT. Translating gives CASSVGGRAEKLFF.

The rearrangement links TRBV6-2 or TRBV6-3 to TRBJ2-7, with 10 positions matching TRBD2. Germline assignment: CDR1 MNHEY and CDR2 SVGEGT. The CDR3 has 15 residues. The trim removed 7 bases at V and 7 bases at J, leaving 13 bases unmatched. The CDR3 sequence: CASTDEAGGPQEQYF. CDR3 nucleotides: TGTGCCAGCACGGACGAAGCGGGAGGGCCTCAAGAGCAGTACTTC.

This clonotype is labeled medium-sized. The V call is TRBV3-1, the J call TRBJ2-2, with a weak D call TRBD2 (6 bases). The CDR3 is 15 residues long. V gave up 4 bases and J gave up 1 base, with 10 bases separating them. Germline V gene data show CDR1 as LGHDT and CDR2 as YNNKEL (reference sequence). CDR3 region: CASSPEAGNTGELFF. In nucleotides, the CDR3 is TGTGCCAGCAGCCCCGAAGCGGGGAACACCGGGGAGCTGTTTTTT. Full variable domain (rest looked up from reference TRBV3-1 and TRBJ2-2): DTAVSQTPKYLVTQMGNDKSIKCEQNLGHDTMYWYKQDSKKFLKIMFSYNNKELIINETVPNRFSPKSPDKAHLNLHINSLELGDSAVYFCASSPEAGNTGELFFGEGSRLTVL.

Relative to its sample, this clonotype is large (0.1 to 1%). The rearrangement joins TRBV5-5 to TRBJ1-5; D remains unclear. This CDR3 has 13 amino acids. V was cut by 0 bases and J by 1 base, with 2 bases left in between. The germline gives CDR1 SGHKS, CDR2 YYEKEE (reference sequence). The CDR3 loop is CASSLGSNQPQHF. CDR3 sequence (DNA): TGTGCCAGCAGCTTGGGCAGCAATCAGCCCCAGCATTTT.

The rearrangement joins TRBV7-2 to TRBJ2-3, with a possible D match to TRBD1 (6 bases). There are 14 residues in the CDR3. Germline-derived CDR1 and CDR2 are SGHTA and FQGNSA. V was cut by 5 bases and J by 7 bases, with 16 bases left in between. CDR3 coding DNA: TGTGCCAGCAGCCCCCCAGTTACAGGGAATACGCAGTATTTT. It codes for CASSPPVTGNTQYF.

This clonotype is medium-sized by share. The chain's CDR3 is CASSLGGFTGELFF. DNA for the CDR3: TGTGCCAGCAGCTTGGGAGGATTCACCGGGGAGCTGTTTTTT. This chain uses TRBV5-5 with TRBJ2-2, with D uncertain. The V gene's germline CDR1 is SGHKS and CDR2 YYEKEE (reference sequence). Trimming took off 0 bases at V and 4 bases at J, with 7 bases between the two ends. The CDR3 sequence is 14 residues long.

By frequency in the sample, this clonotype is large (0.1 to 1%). The CDR3 nucleotides are TGTGCCATCAGGATGACAGACATGAACACTGAAGCTTTCTTT. Translating gives CAIRMTDMNTEAFF. The chain uses TRBV10-3 and TRBJ1-1; D possibly corresponds to TRBD1 (5 bases). With 6 bases removed from V and 0 bases from J, the gap between germline ends came to 11 bases. CDR1 and CDR2 (germline): ENHRY, SYGVKD. This CDR3 is built from 14 residues.

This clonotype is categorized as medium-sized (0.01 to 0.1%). For the CDR3, the DNA is TGTGCCAGCAGCCCGGGAGGGGGGCCGCTAAATGAGCAGTTCTTC. Translation gives CASSPGGGPLNEQFF. The chain is built from TRBV7-8 and TRBJ2-1; 8 bases map to TRBD2. There are 15 residues in the CDR3. The V and J ends lost 5 bases and 7 bases, in that order; junction bases with no gene match: 10. Looked up from germline, CDR1 is SGHVS and CDR2 is FQNEAQ.

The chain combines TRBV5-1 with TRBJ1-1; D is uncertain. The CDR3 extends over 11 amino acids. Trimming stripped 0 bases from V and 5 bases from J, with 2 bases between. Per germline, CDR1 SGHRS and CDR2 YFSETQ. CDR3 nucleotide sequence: TGCGCCAGCAGCTTGGAAACTGAAGCTTTCTTT. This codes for CASSLETEAFF.

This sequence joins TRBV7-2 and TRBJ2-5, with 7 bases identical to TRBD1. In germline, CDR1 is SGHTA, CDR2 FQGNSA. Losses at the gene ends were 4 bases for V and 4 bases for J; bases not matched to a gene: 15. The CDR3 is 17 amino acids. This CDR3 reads CASSSYSTGSVGETQYF. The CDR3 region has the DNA TGTGCCAGCAGCTCCTATTCGACAGGGTCGGTCGGAGAGACCCAGTACTTC.

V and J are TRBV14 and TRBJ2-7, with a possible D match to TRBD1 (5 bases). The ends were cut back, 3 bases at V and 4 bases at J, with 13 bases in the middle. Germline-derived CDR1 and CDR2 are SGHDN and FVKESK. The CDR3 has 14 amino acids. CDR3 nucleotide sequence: TGTGCCAGCAGCCAGCAGGGAAACTCGTACGAGCAGTACTTC. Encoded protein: CASSQQGNSYEQYF. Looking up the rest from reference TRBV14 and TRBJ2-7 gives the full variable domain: EAGVTQFPSHSVIEKGQTVTLRCDPISGHDNLYWYRRVMGKEIKFLLHFVKESKQDESGMPNNRFLAERTGGTYSTLKVQPAELEDSGVYFCASSQQGNSYEQYFGPGTRLTVT.

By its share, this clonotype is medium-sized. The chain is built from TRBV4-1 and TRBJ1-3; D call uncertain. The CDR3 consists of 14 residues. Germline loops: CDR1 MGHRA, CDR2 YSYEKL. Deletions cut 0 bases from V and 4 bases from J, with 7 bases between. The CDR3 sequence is CASSQELAGNTIYF. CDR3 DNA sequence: TGCGCCAGCAGCCAAGAATTGGCCGGAAACACCATATATTTT.

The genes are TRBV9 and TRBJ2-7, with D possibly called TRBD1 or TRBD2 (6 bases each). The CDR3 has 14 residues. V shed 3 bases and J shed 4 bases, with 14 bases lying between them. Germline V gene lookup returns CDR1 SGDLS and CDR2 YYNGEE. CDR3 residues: CASSGGTSNYEQYF. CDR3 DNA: TGTGCCAGCAGCGGCGGGACAAGTAATTACGAGCAGTACTTC.

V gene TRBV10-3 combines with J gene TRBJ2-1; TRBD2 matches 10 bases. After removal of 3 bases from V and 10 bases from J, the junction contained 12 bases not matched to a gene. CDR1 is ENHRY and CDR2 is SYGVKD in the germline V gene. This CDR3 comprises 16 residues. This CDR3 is CAISELERGGRREQFF. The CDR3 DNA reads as TGTGCCATCAGTGAACTCGAGCGGGGGGGCCGACGGGAGCAGTTCTTC.

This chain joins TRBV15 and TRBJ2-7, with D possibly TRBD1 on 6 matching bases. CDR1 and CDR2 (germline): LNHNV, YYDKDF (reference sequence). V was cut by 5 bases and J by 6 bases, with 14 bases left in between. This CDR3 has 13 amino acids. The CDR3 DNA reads TGTGCCACCAGCGCAGGGGCAAATTCCGAGCAGTACTTC. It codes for CATSAGANSEQYF.

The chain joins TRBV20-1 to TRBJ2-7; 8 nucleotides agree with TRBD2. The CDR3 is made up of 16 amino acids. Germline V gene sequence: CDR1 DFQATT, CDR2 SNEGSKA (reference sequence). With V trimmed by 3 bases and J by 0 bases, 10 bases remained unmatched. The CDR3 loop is CSASPMFGGGSYEQYF. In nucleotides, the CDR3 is TGCAGTGCTAGCCCCATGTTCGGGGGGGGCTCCTACGAGCAGTACTTC.

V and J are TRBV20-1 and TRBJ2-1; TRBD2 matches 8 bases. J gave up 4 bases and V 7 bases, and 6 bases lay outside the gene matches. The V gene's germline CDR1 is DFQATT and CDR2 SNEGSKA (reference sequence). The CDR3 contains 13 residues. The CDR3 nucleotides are TGCAGTGAGGGGCGGGGGGCTTACAATGAGCAGTTCTTC. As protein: CSEGRGAYNEQFF.